Listed here are 12 T cell receptor beta chains from one sample, sequenced in a study of T cells in Graves' hyperthyroidism and ophthalmopathy. RNA transcripts gave rise to amplified TCR beta CDR3 regions. TCR CDR3 regions were first amplified by RT-PCR with HTBI primers. TCRdb re-called the multiplex PCR reads with MiXCR, one entry per CDR3 protein. The sample has hundreds of thousands of distinct CDR3 sequences; 38% are singletons. The sample taken for sequencing was blood. The receptor source for this set is a man aged 18 to 30 with Graves' hyperthyroidism.

V and J are TRBV29-1 and TRBJ2-4; D remains ambiguous. The germline V gene has CDR1 SQVTM and CDR2 ANQGSEA. The CDR3 length is 11 residues. The ends were cut back, 3 bases at V and 6 bases at J, with 6 bases in the middle. CDR3 amino acids: CSVDGINIQYF. DNA for the CDR3: TGCAGCGTTGACGGAATAAACATTCAGTACTTC.

This clonotype occurred once. The chain employs TRBV11-1 and TRBJ1-1; D may be TRBD1 (5 bases). The germline V gene encodes CDR1 SGHAT and CDR2 FQDESV (reference sequence). There are 14 residues in the CDR3. The V end lost 5 bases, the J end lost 11 bases, and 21 bases lay between the germline ends. DNA of the CDR3: TGTGCCAGCAGCGCGAGACGAGACAGAGCGGAGGCTTTCTTT. Translated, it gives CASSARRDRAEAFF.

This clonotype has only a few counts. This chain joins TRBV19 and TRBJ2-7; 9 nucleotides align to TRBD2. Germline V CDR1 and CDR2: LNHDA, SQIVND (reference sequence). The junction had 11 bases not matched to a gene; V was cut back by 5 bases and J by 3 bases. This CDR3 comprises 16 residues. CDR3 DNA sequence: TGTGCCAGTAGTCCGCCCGGGACTAGCAGATACTACGAGCAGTACTTC. It is translated as CASSPPGTSRYYEQYF.

The chain is built from TRBV7-2 and TRBJ2-2; D remains unclear. Germline values: CDR1 SGHTA, CDR2 FQGNSA. The CDR3 is 14 residues long. The V gene lost 5 bases and the J gene lost 1 base, with 8 bases spanning the gap. The CDR3 region is CASSTVRNTGELFF. CDR3 in DNA: TGTGCCAGCAGCACTGTTCGGAACACCGGGGAGCTGTTTTTT. Full variable domain (rest looked up from reference TRBV7-2 and TRBJ2-2): GAGVSQSPSNKVTEKGKDVELRCDPISGHTALYWYRQSLGQGLEFLIYFQGNSAPDKSGLPSDRFSAERTGGSVSTLTIQRTQQEDSAVYLCASSTVRNTGELFFGEGSRLTVL.

Concerning this clonotype itself: At one of its ends the junction is not consistent with the germline gene, which may arise from a read error. The V call is TRBV7-9, the J call TRBJ1-2; no clear D gene. The CDR3 covers 16 residues. Germline assignment: CDR1 SEHNR and CDR2 FQNEAQ (reference sequence). In DNA, the CDR3 is TGCGCCAGCAGCCAAAACGCGCGGGGAAATAACTATGGCTACACCTTC. Its translation: CASSQNARGNNYGYTF.

This chain connects TRBV12-3 or TRBV12-4 to TRBJ1-1; possibly TRBD1 for D (6 bases). Trimming stripped 6 bases from V and 11 bases from J, with 22 bases between. The CDR3 consists of 14 residues. The CDR3 DNA is TGTGCCAGCAGAGTCAAAAGGGGGGCAGGCGGCGCTTTCTTT. It encodes CASRVKRGAGGAFF.

Regarding this clonotype: One junction end does not reproduce the germline sequence, and a read error may be involved. The chain employs TRBV2 and TRBJ1-5, with D uncertain. CDR3 length: 13 amino acids. Germline V gene lookup returns CDR1 SNHLY and CDR2 FYNNEI. This CDR3 reads CAGSAPPGQPQHF. The CDR3 nucleotides read TGTGCCGGCAGTGCCCCACCGGGGCAGCCCCAGCATTTT. The full variable domain, with the rest looked up from reference TRBV2 and TRBJ1-5, is EPEVTQTPSHQVTQMGQEVILRCVPISNHLYFYWYRQILGQKVEFLVSFYNNEISEKSEIFDDQFSVERPDGSNFTLKIRSTKLEDSAMYFCAGSAPPGQPQHFGDGTRLSIL.

The table lists this clonotype with many counts. The chain links TRBV24-1 to TRBJ1-5; a possible D gene is TRBD1 (6 bases). The V gene's germline CDR1 is KGHDR and CDR2 SFDVKD. Deletions cut 0 bases from V and 7 bases from J, with 21 bases between. The CDR3 has 18 amino acids. Here the CDR3 reads CATSDLTSGTPSRQPQHF. The CDR3 bases are TGTGCCACCAGTGATTTGACTTCGGGGACACCCTCGAGGCAGCCCCAGCATTTT.

A word on this clonotype: It may be a read error: a sequence one base away is much more abundant. Because it lacks the conserved phenylalanine or tryptophan at the end, this CDR3 is likely a read error. The chain combines TRBV7-9 with TRBJ1-1; D possibly corresponds to TRBD1 (5 bases). This CDR3 comprises 15 residues. V lost 5 bases to trimming and J lost 1 base, with 14 bases between them. Germline V CDR1 and CDR2: SEHNR, FQNEAQ (reference sequence). In DNA form, the CDR3 reads TGTGCCAGCAGCGGTCAGGGCCGGGCGAACACTGAAGCTTTCTTA. Protein: CASSGQGRANTEAFL.

The V and J genes are TRBV12-3 or TRBV12-4 and TRBJ1-3; D is perhaps TRBD1 (5 bases). Trimming cost V 2 bases and J 0 bases, with 8 bases left between them. CDR3 length: 15 residues. The CDR3: CASSLRGYSGNTIYF. The CDR3 DNA follows: TGTGCCAGCAGTTTAAGGGGCTACTCTGGAAACACCATATATTTT.

V usage is TRBV20-1 and J usage is TRBJ2-7, with D perhaps being TRBD1 or TRBD2 (7 bases each). The CDR3 extends over 17 amino acids. Trimming took off 0 bases at V and 2 bases at J, with 20 bases between the two ends. From germline, CDR1 is DFQATT and CDR2 SNEGSKA (reference sequence). The CDR3 bases are TGCAGTGCTAGAGAGGGGGGGGTAAGACAGGGCGCCTACGAGCAGTACTTC. Amino acid sequence: CSAREGGVRQGAYEQYF.

The J gene is TRBJ1-6, the V gene TRBV2, with a tentative D call TRBD1 (5 bases). In germline, CDR1 is SNHLY, CDR2 FYNNEI. The CDR3 has 14 residues. Trimming took 6 bases from V and 8 from J, leaving 14 bases between them. The CDR3 is CASRGRDSYSPLHF. CDR3 in DNA: TGTGCCAGCAGGGGGCGGGACTCCTATTCACCCCTCCACTTT.